Listed below are T cell receptor beta chains from one sample, sequenced in a study of CD8 T cells in ankylosing spondylitis. From the 5' RACE reads, TCRdb called clonotypes with MiXCR, one entry per CDR3 protein. The sample lists 350,000 to 400,000 distinct CDR3 sequences, 20% to 25% seen once, with roughly 14% in the top ten. The sample was blood, either unsorted or a sorted T cell fraction (not recorded which). The source is a male donor with ankylosing spondylitis or in good health (not recorded which). Both conserved end residues are part of each CDR3.

CATSEKGRLSGANVLTF,TRBV24-1
CASTFQRGFVYEQYF,TRBV5-1
CASRSPFVTYEQYF,TRBV2
CASSHRQRGDNNEQFF,TRBV5-6
CASSYANYGYTF,TRBV12-3/TRBV12-4
CASSTGTIYYEQYF,TRBV5-1
CASSVYWRGTGELFF,TRBV9
CSVEVAGGGYTF,TRBV29-1
CAISDPAGVNTGELFF,TRBV10-3
CASSLGGLEETQYF,TRBV28
CASSPTGRTGELFF,TRBV7-7
CAINRAGGYTF,TRBV12-3/TRBV12-4
CASSLLRDSSYEQYF,TRBV4-1
CATSSPQETQYF,TRBV15
CASSPTPTYEQYF,TRBV5-5
CASSSVAGSYNEQFF,TRBV28
CASSSGDNNEQFF,TRBV12-3/TRBV12-4
CATSENSGTGKRMTYNEQFF,TRBV24-1
CASTHRANTGELFF,TRBV7-6
CASSPQVLAKNIQYF,TRBV5-6
CASSPTGPWELGQFF,TRBV7-9
CASSLDGANTQYF,TRBV11-2
CASFGLAGGRTGELFF,TRBV12-3/TRBV12-4
CASSAEIAGTVYGYTF,TRBV19
CAWSDVGGPNEQFF,TRBV30
CATSDIGEETQYF,TRBV24-1
CASSLFGGGQETQYF,TRBV5-1
CASSPLGGPFSYEQYF,TRBV18
CASSTNRGDSGELFF,TRBV7-8
CSVGTGDGYTF,TRBV29-1
CASSQDTELDEQFF,TRBV4-1
CASEGQGGGGELFF,TRBV6-1
CSARGAGGANTGELFF,TRBV20-1
CASSEPRDVEDEQYF,TRBV2
CASRQDGINEQYF,TRBV5-1
CASSGSTGTGYTGELFF,TRBV2
CASSPYNRQGRDEQYF,TRBV4-1
CSARDLAGHPSYEQYF,TRBV20-1
CASSFPRRGGAPGELFF,TRBV11-2
CASSLGSAWEQYF,TRBV7-8
CASSQDRGRSVRETQYF,TRBV3-1
CASSQNLAGGFYEQYF,TRBV28
CASSHNRGFYNEQFF,TRBV12-3/TRBV12-4
CASSGGLAGPQETQYF,TRBV6-1
CASSVGYGASYEQYF,TRBV9
CASSETSANTGELFF,TRBV4-2
CASSSTAGTGAYEQYF,TRBV7-9
CASSLTSGGILSYEQYF,TRBV3-1
CASSLAGGSPLHF,TRBV5-1
CSVVGSEQYF,TRBV29-1
CASSLTGGDPYLNNEQFF,TRBV27
CSVVGQGYGYTF,TRBV29-1
CATSSEVAGELFF,TRBV15
CSAYPTNSYEQYF,TRBV20-1